These 3 T cell receptor beta chains share one sample of origin, sequenced in a study of Graves' ophthalmopathy and Graves' hyperthyroidism. RNA served as the template for amplifying TCR beta CDR3 regions. An opening RT-PCR round employed HTBI primers and preceded a second-round multiplex PCR. One entry per CDR3 protein, called by TCRdb with MiXCR from the multiplex PCR reads. The sample carries hundreds of thousands of distinct CDR3 sequences, about 46% recorded once. Sequenced sample: peripheral blood. Source of these receptors: an adult man with Graves' ophthalmopathy.

This clonotype showed up just a few times. This rearrangement joins TRBV19 to TRBJ1-2; TRBD1 might be the D (5 bases). The CDR3 is made up of 14 amino acids. The germline V gene encodes CDR1 LNHDA and CDR2 SQIVND (reference sequence). V lost 7 bases to trimming and J lost 3 bases, with 15 bases between them. CDR3 bases: TGTGCCAGTATGGGCTGGGTGACAGACTATGGCTACACCTTC. Its translation: CASMGWVTDYGYTF.

There are a few counts of this clonotype. The chain joins TRBV12-3 or TRBV12-4 to TRBJ2-2, with 7 bases lining up with TRBD1. Losses at the gene ends were 4 bases for V and 9 bases for J; bases not matched to a gene: 8. The CDR3 sequence is 14 residues long. Here the CDR3 reads CASSWDSRSRELFF. The CDR3 nucleotides read TGTGCCAGCAGTTGGGACAGTAGGAGTCGGGAGCTGTTTTTT.

This clonotype was observed a handful of times. CDR3: CASSQEGMRDEKLFF. DNA for the CDR3: TGCGCCAGCAGCCAAGAGGGCATGAGGGATGAAAAACTGTTTTTT. The chain recombines TRBV4-1 with TRBJ1-4; D not resolved. The germline gives CDR1 MGHRA, CDR2 YSYEKL. The CDR3 sequence is 15 residues long. V shed 0 bases and J shed 6 bases, with 11 bases lying between them.